These 20 T cell receptor beta chains came from one sample sequenced in a study of T cells after yellow fever vaccination. Each CDR3 protein is one row after TCRdb ran MiXCR on the 5' RACE reads. The data show some 250,000 distinct CDR3 sequences, with over 3% seen just once and over 15% held by the top ten. The source was PBMCs, collected 15 days after the yellow fever booster vaccination. These receptors came from a man aged 18 to 30 who received the YFV17D yellow fever vaccine.

This clonotype was counted many times. The chain's CDR3 is CASSLGSAQNQPQHF. Here the CDR3 DNA reads TGTGCCAGCAGCTTAGGTTCAGCACAAAATCAGCCCCAGCATTTT. The V call is TRBV7-2, the J call TRBJ1-5, with no clear D. This CDR3 has 15 amino acids. Trimming stripped 1 base from V and 4 bases from J, with 11 bases between. Per the germline V gene, CDR1 is SGHTA and CDR2 is FQGNSA.

Ten or more counts support this clonotype. The J gene is TRBJ1-1, the V gene TRBV5-1; TRBD1 might be the D (5 bases). The CDR3 runs 12 residues. In germline, CDR1 is SGHRS, CDR2 YFSETQ. The V end was cut by 4 bases, the J end by 7 bases, with 11 bases between. DNA of the CDR3: TGCGCCAGCAGCCTTTACCAGGGTGAAGCTTTCTTT. Its protein is CASSLYQGEAFF.

Ten or more counts support this clonotype. V gene TRBV6-6 combines with J gene TRBJ1-6; 11 bases map to TRBD1. In germline, CDR1 is MNHNY, CDR2 SVGAGI (reference sequence). CDR3 size: 19 residues. After removal of 5 bases from V and 0 bases from J, the junction contained 9 bases not matched to a gene. In DNA, the CDR3 is TGTGCCAGCAGTCGTGGACAGGGGGCGTCGAGCTCCTATAATTCACCCCTCCACTTT. It encodes CASSRGQGASSSYNSPLHF.

The sample holds many counts of this clonotype. The CDR3 sequence is CASSIHRGMRQETQYF. CDR3 bases: TGTGCCAGCAGTATCCACAGGGGGATGAGGCAAGAGACCCAGTACTTC. The V and J genes are TRBV6-5 and TRBJ2-5; 8 nucleotides match TRBD1. From germline, CDR1 is MNHEY and CDR2 SVGAGI. V lost 5 bases, J lost 2 bases, and 10 bases stayed unmatched. The CDR3 has 16 amino acids.

This clonotype appeared many times. The genes are TRBV7-9 and TRBJ2-7; 9 bases line up with TRBD2. The CDR3 sequence is 16 residues long. The trim removed 4 bases at V and 6 bases at J, leaving 13 bases unmatched. The germline V gene has CDR1 SEHNR and CDR2 FQNEAQ (reference sequence). The CDR3 sequence: CASSSYTPGLAGEQYV. The DNA for the CDR3 is TGTGCCAGCAGCTCTTATACCCCGGGACTAGCTGGCGAGCAGTACGTC.

This clonotype was detected many times. The chain employs TRBV20-1 and TRBJ2-7, with no clear D. The CDR3 is 13 amino acids. CDR1 DFQATT and CDR2 SNEGSKA come from the germline V gene (reference sequence). Trimming removed 0 bases from V and 3 bases from J, with 9 bases in between. In DNA form, the CDR3 reads TGCAGTGCTAGAGATAGAAGAAGCTACGAGCAGTACGTC. This codes for CSARDRRSYEQYV.

This clonotype occurred many times. This chain links TRBV2 with TRBJ1-1; possibly TRBD1 for D (5 bases). The CDR3 contains 13 residues. CDR1 is SNHLY and CDR2 is FYNNEI in the germline V gene. Trimming removed 7 bases from V and 0 bases from J, with 9 bases in between. CDR3 residues: CASMRGMNTEAFF. The CDR3 nucleotides are TGTGCCAGCATGCGGGGGATGAACACTGAAGCTTTCTTT.

In its sample, this clonotype was seen many times. The rearrangement uses TRBV27 and TRBJ2-5; 7 bases line up with TRBD1. Per germline, CDR1 MNHEY and CDR2 SMNVEV (reference sequence). After removal of 4 bases from V and 5 bases from J, the junction contained 10 bases not matched to a gene. CDR3 length: 15 amino acids. CDR3 sequence reads: CASSSSTGTVETQYF. CDR3 in DNA: TGTGCCAGCAGTTCCTCGACAGGGACGGTTGAGACCCAGTACTTC.

The table lists this clonotype with many counts. The CDR3 nucleotides are TGCAGTGCTTTCCCCGGGACTAGCGGGGGGTCCCCCTGGGAGACCCAGTACTTC. This encodes CSAFPGTSGGSPWETQYF. The chain is built from TRBV20-1 and TRBJ2-5; TRBD2 matches at 15 bases. V was clipped by 5 bases and J by 5 bases; unmatched bases: 15. This CDR3 comprises 18 residues. Germline V gene sequence: CDR1 DFQATT, CDR2 SNEGSKA (reference sequence).

This clonotype was seen many times. The V gene is TRBV12-3 or TRBV12-4, the J gene TRBJ2-5; D is undetermined. CDR3 size: 13 residues. Trimming removed 5 bases from V and 1 base from J, with 8 bases in between. CDR3 DNA sequence: TGTGCCAGCAGTGTTCACTCCCAAGAGACCCAGTACTTC. This encodes CASSVHSQETQYF.

This clonotype was observed a handful of times. The CDR3 DNA reads TGTGCCAGCAGCCCGGGGACAGAACTAGCCAAAAACATTCAGTACTTC. Its translation is CASSPGTELAKNIQYF. This sequence joins TRBV21-1 and TRBJ2-4; TRBD1, the table's D call, lacks a check against the DNA. TRBV21-1 corresponds to a pseudogene. The CDR3 runs 16 residues.

In this sample, this clonotype turned up many times. This chain uses TRBV5-1 with TRBJ1-1, with 9 bases lining up with TRBD1. This CDR3 has 13 amino acids. The J segment lost 5 bases and the V segment lost 4 bases, leaving 3 bases of the junction unmatched. Per germline, CDR1 SGHRS and CDR2 YFSETQ. CDR3 in amino acids: CASSPGQGTEAFF. Written as DNA, the CDR3 is TGCGCCAGCAGCCCCGGACAGGGGACTGAAGCTTTCTTT.

This clonotype appeared many times. The rearrangement joins TRBV5-6 to TRBJ2-3, with 7 bases lining up with TRBD2. V lost 3 bases, J lost 1 base, and 2 bases stayed unmatched. This CDR3 contains 14 residues. Germline V gene lookup returns CDR1 SGHDT and CDR2 YYEEEE. DNA of the CDR3: TGTGCCAGCAGCTCCGGACTAGGCACAGATACGCAGTATTTT. Translation gives CASSSGLGTDTQYF.

This clonotype was observed many times. The rearrangement links TRBV29-1 to TRBJ1-1, with a tentative D call TRBD1 (5 bases). This CDR3 has 14 residues. The germline V gene encodes CDR1 SQVTM and CDR2 ANQGSEA. The V gene lost 4 bases and the J gene lost 0 bases, with 12 bases spanning the gap. CDR3 sequence (DNA): TGCAGCGTTGCGCGGGGGAAACTGAACACTGAAGCTTTCTTT. Translating gives CSVARGKLNTEAFF.

The table lists this clonotype with many counts. The chain joins TRBV6-5 to TRBJ1-3, with D hard to call. Germline CDR1 reads MNHEY; CDR2 reads SVGAGI. V was shortened by 5 bases and J by 3 bases, with 8 bases between the two germline ends. The CDR3 is made up of 13 amino acids. As DNA, the CDR3 is TGTGCCAGCAGTACATCGGGTGGAAACACCATATATTTT. As protein: CASSTSGGNTIYF.

This clonotype has at least ten counts. J is TRBJ2-2 and V is TRBV21-1; the listed D gene, TRBD1, was not tested against the DNA. TRBV21-1 constitutes a pseudogene. CDR3 length: 16 residues. CDR3 coding DNA: TGTGCCAGCAGCGGAACCGGGACAAAGAACACCGGGGAGCTGTTTTTT. It specifies CASSGTGTKNTGELFF.

This clonotype was observed many times. The genes are TRBV4-2 and TRBJ1-2; D call uncertain. Germline assignment: CDR1 LGHNA and CDR2 YNFKEQ. CDR3 length: 15 amino acids. With 0 bases removed from V and 3 bases from J, the gap between germline ends came to 11 bases. The CDR3 loop reads CASSQDRGPYYGYTF. For the CDR3, the DNA is TGTGCCAGCAGCCAAGATAGAGGACCGTACTATGGCTACACCTTC.

This clonotype was counted ten times or more. This chain uses TRBV20-1 with TRBJ2-7; D possibly corresponds to TRBD1 (6 bases). Germline V CDR1 and CDR2: DFQATT, SNEGSKA (reference sequence). The length of the CDR3 is 13 residues. Trimming pared 6 bases from V and 4 bases from J, leaving 16 bases between. CDR3: CSAVSGTPYEQYF. The CDR3 DNA follows: TGCAGTGCAGTATCCGGGACACCTTACGAGCAGTACTTC.

Ten or more counts support this clonotype. The rearrangement joins TRBV12-3 or TRBV12-4 to TRBJ1-4; D ambiguous. CDR3 length equals 14 residues. Deletions cut 6 bases from V and 2 bases from J, with 10 bases between. In DNA, the CDR3 is TGTGCCAGCAGCGAGGGTGGGACTAATGAAAAACTGTTTTTT. This encodes CASSEGGTNEKLFF.

This clonotype has a count of ten or more. This rearrangement joins TRBV6-2 or TRBV6-3 to TRBJ1-2, with a tentative D call TRBD1 (5 bases). CDR1 is MNHEY, CDR2 SVGEGT, per germline. The CDR3 runs to 16 residues. The V end was cut by 0 bases, the J end by 3 bases, with 14 bases between. In DNA, the CDR3 is TGTGCCAGCAGTTACTCACCCAGCGAGGGGTACTATGGCTACACCTTC. It translates to CASSYSPSEGYYGYTF.